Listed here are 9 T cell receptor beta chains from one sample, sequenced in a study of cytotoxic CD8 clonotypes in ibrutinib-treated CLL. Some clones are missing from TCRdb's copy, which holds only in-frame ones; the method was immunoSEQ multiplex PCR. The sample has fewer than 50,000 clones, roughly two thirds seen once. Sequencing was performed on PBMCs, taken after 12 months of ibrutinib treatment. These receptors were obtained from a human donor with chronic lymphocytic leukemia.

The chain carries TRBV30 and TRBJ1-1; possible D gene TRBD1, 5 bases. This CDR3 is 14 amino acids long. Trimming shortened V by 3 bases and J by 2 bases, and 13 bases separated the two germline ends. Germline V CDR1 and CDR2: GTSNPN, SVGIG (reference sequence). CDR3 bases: TGTGCCTGGAGGGCCCCCGGGGCCAACACTGAAGCTTTCTTT. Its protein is CAWRAPGANTEAFF.

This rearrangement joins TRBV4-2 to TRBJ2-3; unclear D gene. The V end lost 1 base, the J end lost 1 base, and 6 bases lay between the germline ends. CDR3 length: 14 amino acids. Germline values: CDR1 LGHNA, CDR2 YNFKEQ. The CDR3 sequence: CASSQVRGTDTQYF. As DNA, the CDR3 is TGTGCCAGCAGCCAAGTACGGGGCACAGATACGCAGTATTTT.

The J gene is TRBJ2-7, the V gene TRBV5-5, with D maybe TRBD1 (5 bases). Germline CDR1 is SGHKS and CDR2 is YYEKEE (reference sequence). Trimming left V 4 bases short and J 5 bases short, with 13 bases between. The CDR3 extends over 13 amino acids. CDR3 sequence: CASSLPGWDEQYF. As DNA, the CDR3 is TGTGCCAGCAGCCTGCCAGGGTGGGACGAGCAGTACTTC.

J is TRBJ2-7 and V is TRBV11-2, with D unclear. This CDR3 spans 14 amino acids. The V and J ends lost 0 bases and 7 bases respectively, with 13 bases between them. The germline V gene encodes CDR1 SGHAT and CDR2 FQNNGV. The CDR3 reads CASSLDWTSGEQYF. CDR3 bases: TGTGCCAGCAGCTTAGATTGGACCTCGGGTGAGCAGTACTTC.

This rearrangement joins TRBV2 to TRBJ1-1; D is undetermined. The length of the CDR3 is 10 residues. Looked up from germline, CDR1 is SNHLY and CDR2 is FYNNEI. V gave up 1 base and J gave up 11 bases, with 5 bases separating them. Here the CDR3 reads CASSEVTAFF. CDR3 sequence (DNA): TGTGCCAGCAGTGAAGTCACGGCTTTCTTT.

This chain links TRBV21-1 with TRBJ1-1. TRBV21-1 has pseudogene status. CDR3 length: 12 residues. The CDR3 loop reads CSSRVGGTEAFF. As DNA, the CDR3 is TGTTCCAGCCGCGTTGGGGGCACTGAAGCTTTCTTT.

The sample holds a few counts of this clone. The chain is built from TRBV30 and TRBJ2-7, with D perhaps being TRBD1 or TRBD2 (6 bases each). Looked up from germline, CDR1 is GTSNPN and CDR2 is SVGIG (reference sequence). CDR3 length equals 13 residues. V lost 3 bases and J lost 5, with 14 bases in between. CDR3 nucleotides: TGTGCCTGGAGCGAAGGGGGGTTGGACGAGCAGTACTTC. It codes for CAWSEGGLDEQYF.

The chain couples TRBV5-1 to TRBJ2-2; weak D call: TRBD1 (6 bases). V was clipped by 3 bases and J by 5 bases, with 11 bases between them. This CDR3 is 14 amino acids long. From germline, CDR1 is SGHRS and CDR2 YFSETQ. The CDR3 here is CASSWHRETGELFF. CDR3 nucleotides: TGCGCCAGCAGCTGGCACAGGGAAACCGGGGAGCTGTTTTTT.

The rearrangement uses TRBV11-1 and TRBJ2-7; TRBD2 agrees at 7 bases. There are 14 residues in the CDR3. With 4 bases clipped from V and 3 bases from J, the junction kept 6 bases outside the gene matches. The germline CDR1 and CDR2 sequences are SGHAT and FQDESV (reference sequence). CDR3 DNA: TGTGCCAGCAGCTCCCGTGGGAGGGGCTACGAGCAGTACTTC. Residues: CASSSRGRGYEQYF.